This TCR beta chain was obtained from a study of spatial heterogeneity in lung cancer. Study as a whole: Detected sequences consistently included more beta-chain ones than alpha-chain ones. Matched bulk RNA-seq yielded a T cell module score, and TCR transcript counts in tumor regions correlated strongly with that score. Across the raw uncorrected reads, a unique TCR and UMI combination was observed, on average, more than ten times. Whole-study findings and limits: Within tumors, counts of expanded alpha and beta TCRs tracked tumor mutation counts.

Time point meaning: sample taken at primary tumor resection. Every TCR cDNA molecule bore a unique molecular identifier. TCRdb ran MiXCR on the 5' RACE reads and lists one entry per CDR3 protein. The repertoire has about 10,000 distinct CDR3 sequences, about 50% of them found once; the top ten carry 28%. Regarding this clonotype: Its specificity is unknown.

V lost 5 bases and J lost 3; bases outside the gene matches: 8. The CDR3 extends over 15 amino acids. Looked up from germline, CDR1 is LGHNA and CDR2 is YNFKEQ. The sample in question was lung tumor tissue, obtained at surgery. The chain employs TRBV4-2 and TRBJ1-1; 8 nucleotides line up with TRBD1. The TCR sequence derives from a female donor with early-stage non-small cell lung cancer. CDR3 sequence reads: CASSVQGARDTEAFF. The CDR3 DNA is TGTGCCAGCAGCGTCCAGGGGGCGCGTGACACTGAAGCTTTCTTT.